This section outlines one T cell receptor (beta chain) sequence together with its context. The data belong to a study of blood T cell repertoires in COVID-19. Overall study: COVID-19 samples collected from the United States, Italy and Spain covered acute and convalescent phases. From T cells, B-cell-depleted T cells, or PBMCs came the material, which was cDNA or gDNA.

Trimming took 3 bases from V and 7 from J; bases not matched to a gene: 8. There are 14 residues in the CDR3. Germline CDR1 LGHNA, CDR2 YNFKEQ. In the original analysis: Amplification with reference gene primers provided the estimates of nucleated cell counts. Using immunoSEQ multiplex PCR, the repertoire was profiled, and TCRdb retains in-frame clones only, with some absent. V and J calls and clone size are those listed in that table; D and trimming were worked out from the DNA. The sample yields more than 65,000 clones, approximately 82% seen once. The clonotype was recovered from a human donor in a cohort sampled during active COVID-19. Material for sequencing was peripheral blood. The gene calls are TRBV4-2 and TRBJ1-1, with 7 bases identical to TRBD1. CDR3 loop: CASSQIGQAGEAFF. Written as DNA, the CDR3 is TGTGCCAGCAGCCAGATCGGACAGGCGGGTGAAGCTTTCTTT.